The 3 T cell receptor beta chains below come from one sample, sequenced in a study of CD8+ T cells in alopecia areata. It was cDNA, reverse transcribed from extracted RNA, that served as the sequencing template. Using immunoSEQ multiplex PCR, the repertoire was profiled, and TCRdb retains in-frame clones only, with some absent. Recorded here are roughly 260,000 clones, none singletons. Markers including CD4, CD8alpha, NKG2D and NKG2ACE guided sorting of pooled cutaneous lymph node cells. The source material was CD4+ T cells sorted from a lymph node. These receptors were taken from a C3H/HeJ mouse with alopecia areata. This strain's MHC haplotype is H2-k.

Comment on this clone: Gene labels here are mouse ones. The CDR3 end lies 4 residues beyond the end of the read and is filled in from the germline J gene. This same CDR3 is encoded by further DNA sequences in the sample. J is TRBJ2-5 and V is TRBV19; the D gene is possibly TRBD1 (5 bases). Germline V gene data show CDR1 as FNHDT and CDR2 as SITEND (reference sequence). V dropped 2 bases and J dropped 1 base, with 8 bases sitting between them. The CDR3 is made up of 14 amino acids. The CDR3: CASSIEGDQDTQYF. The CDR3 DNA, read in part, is TGTGCCAGCAGTATTGAAGGGGACCAAGAC. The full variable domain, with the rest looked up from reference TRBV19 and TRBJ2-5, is GGIITQTPKFLIGQEGQKLTLKCQQNFNHDTMYWYRQDSGKGLRLIYYSITENDLQKGDLSEGYDASREKKSSFSLTVTSAQKNEMAVFLCASSIEGDQDTQYFGPGTRLLVL.

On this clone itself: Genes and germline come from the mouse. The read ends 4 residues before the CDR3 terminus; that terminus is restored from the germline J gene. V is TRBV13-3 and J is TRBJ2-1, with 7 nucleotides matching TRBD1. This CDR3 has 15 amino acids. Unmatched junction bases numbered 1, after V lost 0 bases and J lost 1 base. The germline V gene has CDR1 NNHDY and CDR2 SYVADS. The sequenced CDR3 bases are TGTGCCAGCAGTGATGCACAGGGGAACTATGCT. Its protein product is CASSDAQGNYA. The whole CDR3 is CASSDAQGNYAEQFF.

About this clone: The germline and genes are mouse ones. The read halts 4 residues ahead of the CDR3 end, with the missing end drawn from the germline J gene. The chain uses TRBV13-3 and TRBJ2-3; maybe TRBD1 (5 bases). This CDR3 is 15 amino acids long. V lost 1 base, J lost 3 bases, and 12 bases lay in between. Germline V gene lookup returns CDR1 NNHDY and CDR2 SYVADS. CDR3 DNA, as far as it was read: TGTGCCAGCAGTGATCCTCAGGGTCGAGCAGAA. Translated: CASSDPQGRAE. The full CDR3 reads CASSDPQGRAETLYF.